This T cell receptor beta chain was captured by sequencing in a study of T-cell reconstitution after alpha-beta-depleted transplantation in children. Preparing the TCRbeta library involved the use of unique molecular identifiers. TCRdb called the PCR reads again in MiXCR, with one record for every CDR3 protein. This sample has some 530,000 distinct CDR3 sequences; about an eighth occur once, and the top ten carry about 5%. CDR1 is KGHSH and CDR2 is LQKENI in the germline V gene. Trimming removed 3 bases from V and 2 bases from J, with 16 bases in between. CDR3 size: 16 residues. Only a few counts were recorded for this clonotype.

J is TRBJ1-2 and V is TRBV18; D might be TRBD1 (5 bases). The sequenced sample was PBMCs from the stem cell graft donor, obtained from the stem cell graft. The receptor was isolated from a human donor who donated a stem cell graft to a child with combined immunodeficiency. The CDR3 sequence: CASSPSGRTKNYGYTF. In nucleotides, the CDR3 is TGTGCCAGCTCACCCTCCGGCAGGACAAAGAACTATGGCTACACCTTC.